This is a list of T cell receptor beta chains from one sample in a study of blood T cell repertoires in COVID-19. Measured with immunoSEQ multiplex PCR; TCRdb has only the in-frame clones, and not every one. Of 70,000 to 90,000 clones listed, 65% to 90% are singletons. The sequencing sample was made of peripheral blood. Receptors were obtained from a man aged 50-59 years with COVID-19, enrolled during active disease. The CDR3 runs from the conserved cysteine through the conserved F or W. Fields, in order: CDR3 length, V gene, J gene, CDR3 protein.

16	TRBV4-3	TRBJ2-6	CASSQATGVGANVLTF
15	TRBV30	TRBJ1-4	CAWSVEIGQNEKLFF
14	TRBV28	TRBJ2-2	CASSWATNTGELFF
18	TRBV3-1/TRBV3-2	TRBJ2-2	CASSQVFLGVANTGELFF
13	TRBV27	TRBJ2-7	CASSRAGAYEQYF
16	TRBV7-6	TRBJ1-1	CASSLGRQGGINEAFF
14	TRBV5-4	TRBJ2-1	CASSLGPLGNEQFF
14	TRBV6-5	TRBJ1-5	CASSPDRANQPQHF
14	TRBV30	TRBJ1-1	CAWSVPLSRTEAFF
17	TRBV4-1	TRBJ2-7	CASSQVMPGLAGVEQYF
13	TRBV2	TRBJ2-7	CISLREASYEQYF
14	TRBV30	TRBJ1-2	CAWKLGQPGDGYTF
13	TRBV29-1	TRBJ2-7	CSVEPGQGNEQYF
19	TRBV28	TRBJ2-3	CASSSMGAQLARYTDTQYF
16	TRBV29-1	TRBJ2-1	CSVEDLTDLGYNEQFF
13	TRBV28	TRBJ2-1	CASSYLAGGEQFF
13	TRBV2	TRBJ1-2	CASAETGVGGYTF
14	TRBV28	TRBJ1-3	CASSLRGGGNTIYF
16	TRBV28	TRBJ2-7	CASSPMTGILSYEQYF
16	TRBV7-9	TRBJ2-7	CASSPPGTGETYEQYF
13	TRBV9	TRBJ1-2	CASSPRTGYGYTF
13	TRBV19	TRBJ1-5	CAASYDRGQPQHF
12	TRBV27	TRBJ1-2	CASSSGQGHYTF
17	TRBV6-2/TRBV6-3	TRBJ1-1	CASSLGQGRAGNTEAFF
15	TRBV5-1	TRBJ1-3	CASSLPSDSGNTIYF
15	TRBV10-2	TRBJ1-5	CASRLDRDGNQPQHF
16	TRBV7-9	TRBJ2-1	CASSLEGTSGRNEQFF
13	TRBV6-4	TRBJ2-1	CASSDSRVGEQFF
14	TRBV10-3	TRBJ1-2	CAISSRGADKGYTF
14	TRBV27	TRBJ1-1	CASSLSHIYTEAFF